These T cell receptor beta chains were read from a single sample in a study of OX40 agonist ivuxolimab in advanced cancers. TCRdb's copy holds only in-frame clones and misses some; the assay was immunoSEQ multiplex PCR. The sample lists under 75,000 clones, less than 90% seen once, with around 0.73% in the top ten. Source: CD4+ or CD8+ T cells sorted from blood, taken in a trial of the OX40 agonist ivuxolimab. Receptors were obtained from an adult with an advanced solid tumor such as melanoma, head and neck, liver or kidney cancer. Each CDR3 is given with its conserved first and last residue. The D gene is left open where the match is weak. Expanded clones are given a class, and other clones once, few, many or no size at all.

v_gene,d_gene,j_gene,abundance,CDR3nt,CDR3aa
TRBV2,.,TRBJ2-7,once,TGTGCCAGCAGTACAGGGACCTACGAGCAGTACTTC,CASSTGTYEQYF
TRBV30,.,TRBJ1-4,.,TGTGCCTGGAGTGGAAGGGTGGGTGAAAAACTGTTTTTT,CAWSGRVGEKLFF
TRBV4-3,.,TRBJ2-3,.,TGCGCCAGCAGCCAATCCGCCGGGCCCATCGGAGATACGCAGTATTTT,CASSQSAGPIGDTQYF
TRBV6-6,.,TRBJ2-4,.,TGTGCCAGCACTCCCCCCGGGGACAAAAACATTCAGTACTTC,CASTPPGDKNIQYF
TRBV11-2,.,TRBJ2-3,.,TGTGCCAGCAGCTTAGATCAGAGAGGGACAGATACGCAGTATTTT,CASSLDQRGTDTQYF
TRBV18,.,TRBJ2-7,.,TGTGCCAGCTCGTCAGCCGTACTCTCCTACGAGCAGTACTTC,CASSSAVLSYEQYF
TRBV18,TRBD1,TRBJ1-6,once,TGTGCCAGCTCACCAGGAAACGTACAGGGGGCCAAATATAATTCACCCCTCCACTTT,CASSPGNVQGAKYNSPLHF
TRBV5-4,.,TRBJ1-5,.,TGTGCCAGCAGCTTGGAAGGTCAGCCCCAGCATTTT,CASSLEGQPQHF
TRBV19,TRBD1,TRBJ1-1,.,TGTGCCAGTAGTATTCCCTCCAGGGACAGGTGGAACACTGAAGCTTTCTTT,CASSIPSRDRWNTEAFF
TRBV28,.,TRBJ2-2,.,TGTGCCAGCAGACGTTGGGACACCGGGGAGCTGTTTTTT,CASRRWDTGELFF
TRBV7-2,.,TRBJ1-1,.,TGTGCCAGCAGCTTAGTACCAAGCCTGAACACTGAAGCTTTCTTT,CASSLVPSLNTEAFF
TRBV6-5,.,TRBJ2-7,.,TGTGCCAGCAGTTACTCGTACAGCTCCTACGAGCAGTACTTC,CASSYSYSSYEQYF
TRBV18,.,TRBJ2-7,.,TGTGCCAGCTCACCACCGCTGGGGGGTGCTTACGAGCAGTACTTC,CASSPPLGGAYEQYF
TRBV28,.,TRBJ2-1,.,TGTGCCAGCAGTCGCCAGAATCTCTCCCATGAGCAGTTCTTC,CASSRQNLSHEQFF
TRBV15,.,TRBJ1-2,once,TGTGCCACCAGCAGAGATCGCAGGGCTGAGGGCTACACCTTC,CATSRDRRAEGYTF
TRBV6-6,TRBD2,TRBJ2-7,.,TGTGCCAGCAGGGCGACCGGGACTAGCTACGAGCAGTACTTC,CASRATGTSYEQYF
TRBV29-1,.,TRBJ1-5,.,TGCAGCGTTGGAGGTTTTAGCAATCAGCCCCAGCATTTT,CSVGGFSNQPQHF
TRBV6-1,.,TRBJ2-2,few,TGTGCCAGTATAGGGATTCTTTCAACCGGGGAGCTGTTTTTT,CASIGILSTGELFF
TRBV6-5,.,TRBJ1-2,.,TGTGCCAGCCGGGACATGGCAACCTTCTATGGCTACACCTTC,CASRDMATFYGYTF
TRBV19,.,TRBJ1-3,.,TGTGCCAGTAGTATTCAGGCAGGAAACACCATATATTTT,CASSIQAGNTIYF
TRBV4-2,TRBD2,TRBJ2-1,.,TGTGCCAGCAGCCGAGGCGGATGGACTAGCGGGGGGCGCAATGAGCAGTTCTTC,CASSRGGWTSGGRNEQFF
TRBV4-3,TRBD2,TRBJ2-1,few,TGCGCCAGCAGCCAAGGTCCCATTGGTGGGGGGGCCTACAATGAGCAGTTCTTC,CASSQGPIGGGAYNEQFF
TRBV18,.,TRBJ2-6,.,TGTGCCAGCTCACCTCGGACGGGGACTGGGGCCAACGTCCTGACTTTC,CASSPRTGTGANVLTF
TRBV7-8,TRBD1,TRBJ2-3,.,TGTGCCAGCAGCCTAGGACAGGGGGCTCCCACAGATACGCAGTATTTT,CASSLGQGAPTDTQYF
TRBV6-1,TRBD1,TRBJ2-1,.,TGTGCCAGCAGTGGGAGACAGGGGAGAAGTTACAATGAGCAGTTCTTC,CASSGRQGRSYNEQFF
TRBV6-6,TRBD2,TRBJ2-7,.,TGTGCCAGCAGTTATCGACTAGCGGGGTACGAGCAGTACTTC,CASSYRLAGYEQYF
TRBV7-7,TRBD2,TRBJ2-2,.,TGTGCCAGCAGCCCGCGGGCGGGAGGGAACACCGGGGAGCTGTTTTTT,CASSPRAGGNTGELFF
TRBV10-3,TRBD1,TRBJ2-5,.,TGTGCCATCAGTGAAGGGGACAGGGGGCTTGGAGAGACCCAGTACTTC,CAISEGDRGLGETQYF
TRBV7-2,.,TRBJ2-1,.,TGTGCCAGCAGCTCCTCTCCTCAGAATGAGCAGTTCTTC,CASSSSPQNEQFF
TRBV28,TRBD2,TRBJ2-7,.,TGTGCCAGCAGTTTAGGCGGGGGGACCTCCTACGAGCAGTACTTC,CASSLGGGTSYEQYF
TRBV28,.,TRBJ2-5,.,TGTGCCAGCAGCAATACAAGGCGCGGGACCCAGTACTTC,CASSNTRRGTQYF
TRBV6-1,.,TRBJ2-7,.,TGTGCCAGCAGCTCCCCCTACGAGCAGTACTTC,CASSSPYEQYF
TRBV5-4,TRBD2,TRBJ2-7,.,TGTGCCAGCAGCCCCGCTAGCGGGAGGGCCTACGAGCAGTACTTC,CASSPASGRAYEQYF
TRBV7-6,TRBD2,TRBJ2-1,.,TGTGCCAGCAGCTTAGAAGGGATAGGACTAGCGGGGGTAGAGCAGTTCTTC,CASSLEGIGLAGVEQFF
TRBV7-3,TRBD2,TRBJ2-3,.,TGTGCCAGCAGCTCCTCTAGCGGGGGGACAGATACGCAGTATTTT,CASSSSSGGTDTQYF
TRBV29-1,TRBD1,TRBJ1-2,.,TGCAGCGTTCAATGGACAGGGGGCTTTTATGATGGCTACACCTTC,CSVQWTGGFYDGYTF
TRBV6-1,.,TRBJ1-2,.,TGTGCCAGCAGTGAAGCCGATTATGGCTACACCTTC,CASSEADYGYTF
TRBV5-1,.,TRBJ2-2,.,TGCGCCAGCAGACCCGGGACCGAGAACACCGGGGAGCTGTTTTTT,CASRPGTENTGELFF
TRBV7-8,TRBD1,TRBJ2-7,.,TGTGCCAGCAGCTTACGGGACAGGGCCTACGAGCAGTACTTC,CASSLRDRAYEQYF
TRBV7-9,.,TRBJ2-6,.,TGTGCCAGCGGGGTATCTGGGGCCAACGTCCTGACTTTC,CASGVSGANVLTF
TRBV7-9,TRBD1,TRBJ2-7,.,TGTGCCAGCAGCCCCGGGACAGTCCCCTACGAGCAGTACTTC,CASSPGTVPYEQYF
TRBV5-3,.,TRBJ2-1,.,TGTGCCAGAAGCCGGGACTGGGGTCTACGGTGCAGTGAGCAGTTCTTC,CARSRDWGLRCSEQFF
TRBV19,TRBD1,TRBJ1-2,.,TGTGCCAGTCATAGATCCAGGGGGGAGAACTATGGCTACACCTTC,CASHRSRGENYGYTF
TRBV5-4,.,TRBJ2-4,.,TGTGCCAGCAGCCAAATCCGGGACCCCGTAGCCAAAAACATTCAGTACTTC,CASSQIRDPVAKNIQYF
TRBV30,.,TRBJ1-2,.,TGTGCCTGGAGTATTGTAATTAATGTCGTCTTC,CAWSIVINVVF
TRBV6-1,.,TRBJ1-1,.,TGTGCCAGCCGGGGGGGACCGTACAACACTGAAGCTTTCTTT,CASRGGPYNTEAFF
TRBV27,TRBD1,TRBJ1-6,.,TGTGCCAGCAGTTTGACCGGGACAGGGTATAATTCACCCCTCCACTTT,CASSLTGTGYNSPLHF
TRBV7-3,.,TRBJ1-2,.,TGTGCCAGCAGCTCAGCCCTTAACTATGGCTACACCTTC,CASSSALNYGYTF